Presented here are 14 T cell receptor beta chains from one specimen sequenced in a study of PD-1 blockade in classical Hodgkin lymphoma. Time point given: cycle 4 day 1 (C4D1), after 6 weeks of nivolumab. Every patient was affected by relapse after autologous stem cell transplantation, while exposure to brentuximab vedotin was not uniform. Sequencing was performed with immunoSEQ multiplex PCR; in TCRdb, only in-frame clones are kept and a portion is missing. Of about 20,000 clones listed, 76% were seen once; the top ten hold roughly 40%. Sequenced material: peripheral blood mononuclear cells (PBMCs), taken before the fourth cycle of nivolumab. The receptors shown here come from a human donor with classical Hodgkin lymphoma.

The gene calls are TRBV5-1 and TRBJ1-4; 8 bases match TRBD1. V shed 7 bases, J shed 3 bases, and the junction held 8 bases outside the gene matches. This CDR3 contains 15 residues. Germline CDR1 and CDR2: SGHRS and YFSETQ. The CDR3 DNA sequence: TGCGCCAGCTCCGTCCAGGGGGCGCCTAATGAAAAACTGTTTTTT. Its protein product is CASSVQGAPNEKLFF.

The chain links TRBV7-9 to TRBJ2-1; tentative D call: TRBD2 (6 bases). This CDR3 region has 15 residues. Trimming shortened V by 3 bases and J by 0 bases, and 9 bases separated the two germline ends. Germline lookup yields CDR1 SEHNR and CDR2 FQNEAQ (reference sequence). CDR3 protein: CASSLTGLSYNEQFF. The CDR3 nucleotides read TGTGCCAGCAGCTTGACGGGACTCTCCTACAATGAGCAGTTCTTC.

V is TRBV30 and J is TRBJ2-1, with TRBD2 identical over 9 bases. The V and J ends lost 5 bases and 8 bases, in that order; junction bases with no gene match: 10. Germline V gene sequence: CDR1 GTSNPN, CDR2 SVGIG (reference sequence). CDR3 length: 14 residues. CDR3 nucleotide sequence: TGTGCCTGGTCTCGCGGGGGGGCCGTGGATGAGCAGTTCTTC. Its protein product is CAWSRGGAVDEQFF. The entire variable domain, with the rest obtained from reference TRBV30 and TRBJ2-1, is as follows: SQTIHQWPATLVQPVGSPLSLECTVEGTSNPNLYWYRQAAGRGLQLLFYSVGIGQISSEVPQNLSASRPQDRQFILSSKKLLLSDSGFYLCAWSRGGAVDEQFFGPGTRLTVL.

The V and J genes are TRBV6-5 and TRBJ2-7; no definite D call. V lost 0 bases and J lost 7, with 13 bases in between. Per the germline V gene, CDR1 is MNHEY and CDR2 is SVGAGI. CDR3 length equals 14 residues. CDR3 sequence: CASSYSGSHLEQYF. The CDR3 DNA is TGTGCCAGCAGTTACTCGGGTAGCCACTTGGAGCAGTACTTC.

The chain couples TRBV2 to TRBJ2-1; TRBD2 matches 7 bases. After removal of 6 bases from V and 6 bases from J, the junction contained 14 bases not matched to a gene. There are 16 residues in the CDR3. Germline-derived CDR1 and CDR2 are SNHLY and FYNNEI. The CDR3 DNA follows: TGTGCCAGCAGCCCCGGTCTAGCGGTAAAGGCCAATGAGCAGTTCTTC. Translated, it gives CASSPGLAVKANEQFF.

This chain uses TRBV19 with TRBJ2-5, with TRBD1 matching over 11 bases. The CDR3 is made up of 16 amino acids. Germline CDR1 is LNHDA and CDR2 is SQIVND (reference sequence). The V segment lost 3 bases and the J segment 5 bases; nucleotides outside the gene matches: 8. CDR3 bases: TGTGCCAGTAGTATTCGGACAGGGGGCGTTATCGAGACCCAGTACTTC. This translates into CASSIRTGGVIETQYF.

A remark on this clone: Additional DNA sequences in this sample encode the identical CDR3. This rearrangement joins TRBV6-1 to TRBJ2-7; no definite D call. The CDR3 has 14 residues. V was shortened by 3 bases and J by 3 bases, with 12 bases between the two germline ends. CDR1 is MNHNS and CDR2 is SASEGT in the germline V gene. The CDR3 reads CASSESPGIYEQYF. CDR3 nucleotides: TGTGCCAGCAGTGAGTCGCCAGGTATCTACGAGCAGTACTTC.

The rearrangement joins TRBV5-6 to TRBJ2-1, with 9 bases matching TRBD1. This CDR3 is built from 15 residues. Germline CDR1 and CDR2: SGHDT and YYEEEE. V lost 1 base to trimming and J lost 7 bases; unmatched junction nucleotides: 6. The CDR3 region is CASSLMGTGTNEQFF. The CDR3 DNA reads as TGTGCCAGCAGCTTGATGGGGACAGGGACAAATGAGCAGTTCTTC.

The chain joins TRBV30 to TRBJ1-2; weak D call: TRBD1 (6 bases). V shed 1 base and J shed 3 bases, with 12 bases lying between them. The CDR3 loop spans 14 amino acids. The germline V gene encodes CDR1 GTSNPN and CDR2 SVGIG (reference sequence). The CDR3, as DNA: TGTGCCTGGAGTGGGAGGGACACATACTATGGCTACACCTTC. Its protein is CAWSGRDTYYGYTF.

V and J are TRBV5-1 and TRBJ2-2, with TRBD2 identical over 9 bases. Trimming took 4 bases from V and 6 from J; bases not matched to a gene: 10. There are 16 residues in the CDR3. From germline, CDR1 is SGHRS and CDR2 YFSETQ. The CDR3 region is CASSPLGGGAPGELFF. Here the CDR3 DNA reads TGCGCCAGCAGCCCCCTAGGCGGGGGGGCCCCCGGGGAGCTGTTTTTT.

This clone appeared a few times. The CDR3: CASSYSGVGDTEAFF. The CDR3 DNA reads TGTGCCAGCAGTTATTCAGGGGTGGGGGACACTGAAGCTTTCTTT. This chain links TRBV6-5 with TRBJ1-1; D may be TRBD1 (6 bases). CDR1 MNHEY and CDR2 SVGAGI come from the germline V gene. The CDR3 extends over 15 amino acids. V was trimmed by 3 bases and J by 3 bases, leaving 14 bases between them.

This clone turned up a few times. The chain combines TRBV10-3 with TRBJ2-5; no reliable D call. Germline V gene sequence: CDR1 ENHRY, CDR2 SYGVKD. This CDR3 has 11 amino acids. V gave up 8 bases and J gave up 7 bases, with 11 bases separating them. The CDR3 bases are TGTGCCATCGGGCAGAGCTCGACCCAGTACTTC. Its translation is CAIGQSSTQYF.

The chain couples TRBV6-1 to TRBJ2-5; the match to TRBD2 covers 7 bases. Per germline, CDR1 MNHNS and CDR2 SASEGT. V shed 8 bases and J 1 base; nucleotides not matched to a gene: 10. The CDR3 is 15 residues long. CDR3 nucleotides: TGTGCCAGCCTCTCGGGGCGGGGGATCCAAGAGACCCAGTACTTC. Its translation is CASLSGRGIQETQYF.

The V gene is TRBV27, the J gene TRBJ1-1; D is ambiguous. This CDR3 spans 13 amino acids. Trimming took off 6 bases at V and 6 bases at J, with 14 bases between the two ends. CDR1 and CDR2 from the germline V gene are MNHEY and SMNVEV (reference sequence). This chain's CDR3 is CASSHPPPAEAFF. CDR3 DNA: TGTGCCAGCAGCCACCCCCCCCCGGCTGAAGCTTTCTTT.